Reported below is one T cell receptor (beta chain). Its target antigen remains unknown. Base qualities are missing; no much larger clone stands one base away. The data derive from a study of human T cells and chemical hapten exposure (dated by TCRdb to the early 2020s). For the wider study: For sensitization, 2% DPC in acetone was applied to an approximately 2 cm by approximately 2 cm area of upper inner arm skin. Weekly therapeutic DPC doses were additionally applied to the scalp of patients throughout the approximately 24-week study period. Patch testing was done on the upper back using Finn chambers containing 0.01% DPC, and results were scored after 6 days according to International Contact Dermatitis Research Group standards. The mostly female patient cohort included alopecia areata with under or over 50% scalp involvement, alopecia totalis and alopecia universalis. Libraries were pooled for sequencing, and per-sample TCR yields varied mainly because of small differences in library volumes within the pool. In alopecia patients, the study followed how the peripheral blood TCR repertoire changed in vivo over primary and secondary sensitization to diphenylcyclopropenone (DPC), a hapten. Blood samples were taken from patients before sensitization (week 0) and then at 2, 6 and about 24 weeks after DPC sensitization. Blood for TCR sequencing was provided by twenty-nine alopecia patients at one to four time points (pre-sensitization, 2, 6 and 24 weeks).

V is reduced by 7 bases and J by 10 bases, leaving a spacing of 14 bases between them. The CDR3 sequence holds 12 residues, the cysteine and phenylalanine included. Only the CDR3 DNA stays, 36 bases, in frame from base 1. General conclusions and limits of the study: Repeated subsampling changed both the strength of the expansion versus patch-test correlation and the threshold at which the correlation became significant. The number of PT1 expanded TCRs positively correlated with patch test score, significant at thresholds 8, 16 and 32 but not 4. DPC sensitization did not change how many TCRs were above 1 in 1000 frequency, and no evidence was found of alterations in global repertoire structure. Because every patient had alopecia, a presumed autoimmune disease, the patients' immune response might differ from that of healthy individuals. Compared with pre-sensitization or healthy control sets, expanded TCRs formed significantly more large CDR3 similarity clusters, which is consistent with antigen-driven responses.

The time point label here, explained by the study, means: pre-sensitization, week 0. The sample's treatment or condition label, decoded: therapeutic diphenylcyclopropenone sensitization with weekly scalp DPC. At every patch-test visit, the blood draw took place before the patch test was put on. Eligible patients were aged 18 to 70, diagnosed with alopecia, deemed suitable for DPC therapy, and excluded if pregnant. Total RNA was extracted from unfractionated whole blood collected in Tempus Blood RNA tubes. Libraries were made using RACE. Sequencing was performed on a NextSeq 500. During library preparation, unique molecular identifiers were attached to individual cDNA molecules so that TCRs could be counted in a quantitative, reproducible way. For every blood RNA sample, sequencing covered both the TCR alpha and TCR beta chains. As for the authors' bioinformatics: A median of about 87,000 TCRs per sample was observed, with a range of about 20,000 to 750,000. V, J and CDR3 annotation of the TCR reads was carried out using the Decombinator software suite. For the PS versus PT1 abundance plots, all samples were subsampled to the same number of TCRs (28,000). TCRs were defined as expanded if absent before sensitization and observed at least eight times at the 2-week time point. TCRdb reprocessed the public reads (quality trimming at Q25 with fastp, clone calling with MiXCR) and kept in-frame beta chains. Rows merge per CDR3 protein into single entries with the most common DNA and genes. In this record, the V and J calls reflect TCRdb's handling and not the investigators' own analysis. Here the sample has under 400,000 distinct CDR3 sequences; 4.5% to 6% occur a single time. The top ten hold just over 2.5% of the sample.

This sample comprised whole blood, obtained in connection with sensitization to the hapten diphenylcyclopropenone (DPC). This clonotype was sampled from a woman in her forties or fifties with alopecia areata. Some clones in this sample may be carry-over from other donors' samples. The V and J segments used are TRBV12-3 or TRBV12-4 and TRBJ2-1; the D gene cannot be named for sure. The bases are TGTGCCAGCATAGTCCCGGCCAGCGAGCAGTTCTTC. It is translated as CASIVPASEQFF.